A single T cell receptor (beta chain) is shown here with its context. Its antigen is unknown. The record originates from a study of long-term antiretroviral therapy in people with HIV. This was the immunoSEQ v3.0 assay at survey level. Clones were sequenced by immunoSEQ multiplex PCR, and TCRdb holds only the in-frame ones, with some missing. This sample has 16,000 or so clones, with 77% found just once. Study-level points and caveats: Among HIV repertoires, CDR3 length ranges were narrower than those of controls. The repertoire was dominated at all time points by clones expanded before ART.

Sequences were derived from unsorted PBMCs, sampled 2.1 years after starting antiretroviral therapy. The source of this sequence is a man aged 35 to 55 with HIV.

The CDR3 loop is CASSVEGGSPLHF. DNA of the CDR3: TGTGCCAGCAGCGTAGAAGGGGGATCACCCCTCCACTTT. The chain uses TRBV9 and TRBJ1-6; D might be TRBD1 (6 bases). Deletions cut 0 bases from V and 10 bases from J, with 8 bases between. Germline CDR1 SGDLS, CDR2 YYNGEE. CDR3 length: 13 residues.